The 29 T cell receptor beta chains given below trace back to one sample, sequenced in a study of persistence of HIV-infected CD4 T cells. Their recognized antigens are unknown. This was the immunoSEQ version 4 assay in survey mode. The table came from immunoSEQ multiplex PCR; TCRdb's copy has only in-frame clones and leaves some out. The sample consists of roughly 20,000 clones, 65% of them appearing once. Lysates of CMV-infected fibroblasts at approximately 10 ug/mL stimulated these cells. CD4+ T cells upregulating both CD40 ligand and CD69 were sorted as responding cells. Sequences were derived from CD4+ T cells sorted from PBMCs after approximately 19-hour stimulation, sampled from a patient who received antiretroviral therapy. The receptors originated from an adult woman with HIV who was CMV-seropositive.

This clone was counted between two and nine times. This CDR3 reads CASSLTQANYGYTF. The DNA of the CDR3 is TGTGCCAGCAGCTTGACGCAAGCTAACTATGGCTACACCTTC. The chain has TRBV5-8 and TRBJ1-2; D is ambiguous. This CDR3 is built from 14 residues. V lost 1 base, J lost 0 bases, and 7 bases lay in between. Germline V lookup: CDR1 SGHTS, CDR2 YDEGEE.

This clone has a handful of counts. This chain joins TRBV5-4 and TRBJ1-5, with TRBD1 identical over 7 bases. CDR3 size: 14 residues. CDR1 and CDR2 (germline): SGHNT, YYREEE (reference sequence). Losses at the gene ends were 4 bases for V and 2 bases for J; bases not matched to a gene: 3. CDR3 nucleotide sequence: TGTGCCAGCAGCCGACAGGGAGGCAATCAGCCCCAGCATTTT. Amino acid sequence: CASSRQGGNQPQHF. Using reference TRBV5-4 and TRBJ1-5 for the parts outside the CDR3, the full variable domain is ETGVTQSPTHLIKTRGQQVTLRCSSQSGHNTVSWYQQALGQGPQFIFQYYREEENGRGNFPPRFSGLQFPNYSSELNVNALELDDSALYLCASSRQGGNQPQHFGDGTRLSIL.

The chain uses TRBV6-5 and TRBJ1-5; 7 positions match TRBD1. Trimming cost V 6 bases and J 3 bases; bases outside gene matches: 8. Germline V CDR1 and CDR2: MNHEY, SVGAGI. This CDR3 is 15 amino acids long. The CDR3 DNA reads as TGTGCCAGCAGGGTACAGGGGTCAGTCAATCAGCCCCAGCATTTT. It specifies CASRVQGSVNQPQHF.

The chain combines TRBV5-6 with TRBJ2-1, with D possibly TRBD2 on 6 matching bases. Germline assignment: CDR1 SGHDT and CDR2 YYEEEE. Trimming shortened V by 4 bases and J by 7 bases, and 24 bases separated the two germline ends. The CDR3 is 17 residues long. CDR3 nucleotides: TGTGCCAGCAGCCTGGGTGAATTGCGGCTCGCGGGGAATGAGCAGTTCTTC. It translates to CASSLGELRLAGNEQFF.

This chain joins TRBV6-1 and TRBJ1-3; possible D gene TRBD1, 5 bases. CDR3 length equals 14 residues. Germline V gives CDR1 MNHNS, CDR2 SASEGT. Deletions cut 3 bases from V and 8 bases from J, with 14 bases between. DNA of the CDR3: TGTGCCAGCAGTGATTGGGACGGCCGTGACACCATATATTTT. Its translation: CASSDWDGRDTIYF.

The V gene is TRBV12-5, the J gene TRBJ1-4; D is uncertain. Germline V CDR1 and CDR2: LGHNT, FRNRAP. The CDR3 runs to 14 residues. Deletions cut 4 bases from V and 0 bases from J, with 6 bases between. This CDR3 is CASGSTTTNEKLFF. In DNA, the CDR3 is TGTGCTAGTGGTTCAACAACAACTAATGAAAAACTGTTTTTT.

The gene calls are TRBV6-4 and TRBJ1-3; D gene ambiguous. The CDR3 sequence is 17 residues long. Trimming took 1 base from V and 4 from J, leaving 17 bases between them. Germline V gene sequence: CDR1 MRHNA, CDR2 SNTAGT. This CDR3 reads CASSDYRPLGRGNTIYF. The CDR3 DNA reads TGTGCCAGCAGTGACTACCGGCCACTTGGGAGGGGAAACACCATATATTTT.

This chain uses TRBV18 with TRBJ2-2, with a possible D match to TRBD1 (5 bases). V was pared by 8 bases and J by 6 bases, with 22 bases between. Germline V CDR1 and CDR2: KGHSH, LQKENI. The CDR3 length is 16 residues. This chain's CDR3 is CASPRAGPRGAGELFF. The DNA for the CDR3 is TGTGCCAGCCCCCGGGCAGGCCCAAGGGGCGCCGGGGAGCTGTTTTTT.

The rearrangement links TRBV14 to TRBJ1-1; no definite D call. The CDR3 covers 11 residues. V shed 1 base and J shed 6 bases, with 3 bases lying between them. Germline CDR1 reads SGHDN; CDR2 reads FVKESK. CDR3 in amino acids: CASSQGPEAFF. CDR3 DNA sequence: TGTGCCAGCAGCCAAGGGCCTGAAGCTTTCTTT.

This clone is termed medium-sized. J is TRBJ1-1 and V is TRBV5-8, with a tentative D call TRBD1 (6 bases). With 3 bases removed from V and 12 bases from J, the gap between germline ends came to 21 bases. CDR1 and CDR2 (germline): SGHTS, YDEGEE. The CDR3 extends over 14 amino acids. This CDR3 is CASSSSMGYRVSFF. For the CDR3, the DNA is TGTGCCAGCAGCTCCTCAATGGGATACAGGGTCTCTTTCTTT.

The chain links TRBV5-4 to TRBJ2-3; 14 bases align to TRBD2. The CDR3 is 17 residues long. V lost 4 bases, J lost 3 bases, and 7 bases stayed unmatched. Germline values: CDR1 SGHNT, CDR2 YYREEE (reference sequence). The CDR3 loop is CASSPSTSGGGTDTQYF. The CDR3 DNA sequence: TGTGCCAGCAGCCCCTCGACTAGCGGGGGGGGGACAGATACGCAGTATTTT. Full variable domain (outside the CDR3, taken from reference TRBV5-4 and TRBJ2-3): ETGVTQSPTHLIKTRGQQVTLRCSSQSGHNTVSWYQQALGQGPQFIFQYYREEENGRGNFPPRFSGLQFPNYSSELNVNALELDDSALYLCASSPSTSGGGTDTQYFGPGTRLTVL.

As concerns this clone: Additional DNA sequences in this sample encode the identical CDR3. J is TRBJ1-1 and V is TRBV30; TRBD1 is a possible D gene (5 bases). V was pared by 4 bases and J by 0 bases, with 9 bases between. The CDR3 runs 13 residues. Germline V CDR1 and CDR2: GTSNPN, SVGIG (reference sequence). The CDR3 DNA follows: TGTGCCTGGACTGGACACATGAACACTGAAGCTTTCTTT. The encoded protein is CAWTGHMNTEAFF.

The chain is built from TRBV10-2 and TRBJ1-5; D call uncertain. V dropped 2 bases and J dropped 5 bases, with 4 bases sitting between them. Germline CDR1 and CDR2: WSHSY and SAAADI. The CDR3 totals 12 residues. CDR3 residues: CASSERDQPQHF. DNA of the CDR3: TGCGCCAGCAGTGAGAGGGATCAGCCCCAGCATTTT.

J is TRBJ2-1 and V is TRBV5-1; D may be TRBD1 (5 bases). The CDR3 totals 11 residues. Germline CDR1 SGHRS, CDR2 YFSETQ. Trimming took 7 bases from V and 6 from J, leaving 8 bases between them. CDR3 residues: CASATANEQFF. CDR3 in DNA: TGCGCCAGCGCGACAGCCAATGAGCAGTTCTTC.

The chain joins TRBV7-3 to TRBJ2-2; TRBD2 matches 15 bases. The CDR3 totals 16 residues. Trimming took 5 bases from V and 4 from J; bases not matched to a gene: 2. Looked up from germline, CDR1 is SGHTA and CDR2 is FQGTGA. This CDR3 is CASSRGLAGGTGELFF. CDR3 sequence (DNA): TGTGCCAGCAGCAGGGGACTAGCGGGGGGCACCGGGGAGCTGTTTTTT. Filled out from reference TRBV7-3 and TRBJ2-2, the complete variable domain reads GAGVSQTPSNKVTEKGKYVELRCDPISGHTALYWYRQSLGQGPEFLIYFQGTGAADDSGLPNDRFFAVRPEGSVSTLKIQRTERGDSAVYLCASSRGLAGGTGELFFGEGSRLTVL.

In nucleotides, the CDR3 is TGTGCCAGCAGCTCGGGACGGACAGATACGCAGTATTTT. Translation gives CASSSGRTDTQYF. The V call is TRBV12-3 or TRBV12-4, the J call TRBJ2-3; either TRBD1 or TRBD2 may supply D (5 bases each). This CDR3 has 13 residues. Between the trimmed V and J ends, which lost 6 bases and 3 bases, there was a span of 10 bases.

The rearrangement uses TRBV30 and TRBJ1-5; D may be TRBD1 (5 bases). V lost 1 base and J lost 3, with 10 bases in between. Germline lookup yields CDR1 GTSNPN and CDR2 SVGIG (reference sequence). The CDR3 has 14 amino acids. CDR3 DNA sequence: TGTGCCTGGAGTGCTAAACAGGTCAATCAGCCCCAGCATTTT. Translating it yields CAWSAKQVNQPQHF.

The chain combines TRBV5-1 with TRBJ2-1; D could derive from TRBD1 or TRBD2 (5 bases each). Germline V gives CDR1 SGHRS, CDR2 YFSETQ. This CDR3 contains 17 residues. V lost 1 base to trimming and J lost 0 bases, with 14 bases between them. This chain's CDR3 is CASSLRSGPSSYNEQFF. For the CDR3, the DNA is TGCGCCAGCAGCTTGCGATCGGGGCCGAGCTCCTACAATGAGCAGTTCTTC.

The chain carries TRBV24-1 and TRBJ1-2, with D possibly being TRBD1 (5 bases). V was cut by 2 bases and J by 8 bases, with 14 bases left in between. The CDR3 spans 14 residues. CDR1 is KGHDR and CDR2 is SFDVKD in the germline V gene. The CDR3 sequence is CATSDSGGVEGYTF. In DNA form, the CDR3 reads TGTGCCACCAGTGATTCGGGAGGGGTAGAGGGCTACACCTTC.

This rearrangement joins TRBV29-1 to TRBJ1-1; weak D call: TRBD1 (5 bases). This CDR3 has 13 amino acids. Per the germline V gene, CDR1 is SQVTM and CDR2 is ANQGSEA. The ends were cut back, 7 bases at V and 1 base at J, with 13 bases in the middle. For the CDR3, the DNA is TGCAGCGGGCTCGGTACAGGGAACACTGAAGCTTTCTTT. It encodes CSGLGTGNTEAFF.

This clone has only a few counts. The chain combines TRBV6-5 with TRBJ2-7; weak D call: TRBD1 (5 bases). V shed 6 bases and J shed 3 bases, with 12 bases lying between them. From germline, CDR1 is MNHEY and CDR2 SVGAGI. The CDR3 is 13 amino acids. The CDR3 coding sequence is TGTGCCAGCAGGGGGCAGGACCTCTACGAGCAGTACGTC. This encodes CASRGQDLYEQYV.

The CDR3 protein is CASSLQLGANYGYTF. The CDR3 DNA follows: TGTGCCAGTAGTCTTCAATTAGGGGCTAACTATGGCTACACCTTC. The chain couples TRBV19 to TRBJ1-2; possibly TRBD1 for D (5 bases). The CDR3 is 15 residues long. Germline V gene sequence: CDR1 LNHDA, CDR2 SQIVND (reference sequence). V was pared by 5 bases and J by 0 bases, with 13 bases between.

This chain connects TRBV29-1 to TRBJ2-1; D ambiguous. V lost 5 bases, J lost 12 bases, and 17 bases lay in between. CDR1 and CDR2 from the germline V gene are SQVTM and ANQGSEA. This CDR3 region has 12 residues. This chain's CDR3 is CSVRLRPHVQFF. CDR3 sequence (DNA): TGCAGCGTTAGACTTCGCCCTCACGTGCAGTTCTTC.

The rearrangement joins TRBV29-1 to TRBJ1-6; D might be TRBD1 (5 bases). Trimming removed 6 bases from V and 10 bases from J, with 16 bases in between. The CDR3 sequence is 13 residues long. CDR1 is SQVTM, CDR2 ANQGSEA, per germline. The CDR3 coding sequence is TGCAGCGTGTCCGGGACTAAGAACTCACCCCTCCACTTT. This codes for CSVSGTKNSPLHF.

This clone turned up a few times. The J gene is TRBJ2-5, the V gene TRBV5-1; TRBD2 matches 8 bases. The V gene end was trimmed by 0 bases and the J gene end by 2 bases; junction bases not matched to a gene: 9. The CDR3 runs to 17 residues. Germline CDR1 SGHRS, CDR2 YFSETQ. The CDR3 loop is CASSLERGRDLQETQYF. The CDR3 bases are TGCGCCAGCAGCTTGGAGCGGGGGCGAGACCTTCAAGAGACCCAGTACTTC.

The J gene is TRBJ1-2, the V gene TRBV28; D is unclear. The CDR3 is 18 amino acids. The V end was cut by 4 bases, the J end by 3 bases, with 24 bases between. The germline gives CDR1 MDHEN, CDR2 SYDVKM. DNA of the CDR3: TGTGCCAGCAGTTCCACCCTCCTTGCCGCCGGCGACCACTATGGCTACACCTTC. It codes for CASSSTLLAAGDHYGYTF.

The V gene is TRBV7-8, the J gene TRBJ2-7; TRBD1 might be the D (6 bases). Trimming took off 2 bases at V and 4 bases at J, with 9 bases between the two ends. Germline CDR1 and CDR2: SGHVS and FQNEAQ. This CDR3 has 13 residues. CDR3 in amino acids: CASSLTTGYEQYV. DNA of the CDR3: TGTGCCAGCAGCTTAACGACAGGATACGAGCAGTACGTC.

The chain combines TRBV7-2 with TRBJ2-1; D unclear. Germline V gives CDR1 SGHTA, CDR2 FQGNSA. V was clipped by 2 bases and J by 0 bases, with 8 bases between them. The CDR3 is made up of 15 amino acids. The CDR3 region is CASSLIWSSYNEQFF. The CDR3 bases are TGTGCCAGCAGCTTAATCTGGAGCTCCTACAATGAGCAGTTCTTC.

J is TRBJ1-5 and V is TRBV2; TRBD1 aligns across 7 bases. Germline CDR1 and CDR2: SNHLY and FYNNEI. This CDR3 comprises 15 residues. With 8 bases clipped from V and 0 bases from J, the junction kept 7 bases outside the gene matches. CDR3 DNA: TGTGCCAGCTCCCGGGACAGCAATAGCAATCAGCCCCAGCATTTT. Encoded protein: CASSRDSNSNQPQHF.